This T cell receptor beta chain derives from a study of glioma-infiltrating T cells after dendritic cell vaccination. Background on the study: Dendritic cells derived from monocytes and pulsed with autologous tumor lysate formed the vaccine. The study, taken as a whole, reports: Complete blood and tumor specimen sets were limited to few patients.

Fresh-frozen tumor tissue and more than two years of survival data were available for all. Primers: 60 V beta forward and 13 J beta reverse. Profiling relied on immunoSEQ multiplex PCR, and the TCRdb table lists in-frame clones only, not all of them. The sample has 25,000 to 35,000 clones; roughly 90% are singletons. Germline V gene data show CDR1 as SEHNR and CDR2 as FQNEAQ (reference sequence). This CDR3 is 14 amino acids long. The V and J ends lost 5 bases and 6 bases respectively, with 16 bases between them. In the case of this clone: Its antigen is currently unknown.

This sample comprised blood, obtained before dendritic cell vaccination. The sequence derives from a human donor with glioblastoma. The chain has TRBV7-9 and TRBJ1-2; D gene uncertain. Here the CDR3 DNA reads TGTGCCAGCAGCCCTATCGAGGGATGGCATGGCTACACCTTC. Its translation: CASSPIEGWHGYTF.